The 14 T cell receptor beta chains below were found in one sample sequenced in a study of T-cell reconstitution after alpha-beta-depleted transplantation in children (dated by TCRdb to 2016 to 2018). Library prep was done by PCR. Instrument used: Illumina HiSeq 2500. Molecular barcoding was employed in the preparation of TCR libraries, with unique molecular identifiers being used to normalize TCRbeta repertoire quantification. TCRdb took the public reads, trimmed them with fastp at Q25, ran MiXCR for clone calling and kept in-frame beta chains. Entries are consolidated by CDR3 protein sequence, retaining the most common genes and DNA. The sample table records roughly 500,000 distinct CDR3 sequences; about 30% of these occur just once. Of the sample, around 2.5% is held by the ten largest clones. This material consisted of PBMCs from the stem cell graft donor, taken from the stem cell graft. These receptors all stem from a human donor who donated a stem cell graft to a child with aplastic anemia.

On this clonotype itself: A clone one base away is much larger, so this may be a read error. The CDR3 bases are TGCAGTGCTCCTACTAGAGGGAGAGGGACCGATGAGCAGTTCTTC. Its translation is CSAPTRGRGTDEQFF. The genes are TRBV20-1 and TRBJ2-1, with D perhaps being TRBD1 or TRBD2 (5 bases each). The CDR3 has 15 amino acids. Germline loops: CDR1 DFQATT, CDR2 SNEGSKA (reference sequence). V was trimmed by 5 bases and J by 8 bases, leaving 22 bases between them.

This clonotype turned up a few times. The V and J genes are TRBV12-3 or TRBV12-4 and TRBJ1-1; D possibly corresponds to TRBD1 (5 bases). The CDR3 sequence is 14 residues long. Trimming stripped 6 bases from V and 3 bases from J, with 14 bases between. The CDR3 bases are TGTGCCAGCAGCGCTCCCGGGGCGTACACTGAAGCTTTCTTT. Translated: CASSAPGAYTEAFF.

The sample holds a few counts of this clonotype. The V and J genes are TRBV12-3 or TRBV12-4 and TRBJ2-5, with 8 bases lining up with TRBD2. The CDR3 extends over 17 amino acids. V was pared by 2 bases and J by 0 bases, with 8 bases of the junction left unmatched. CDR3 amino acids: CASSLRPSGHYQETQYF. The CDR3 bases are TGTGCCAGCAGTTTAAGGCCTAGCGGGCATTACCAAGAGACCCAGTACTTC.

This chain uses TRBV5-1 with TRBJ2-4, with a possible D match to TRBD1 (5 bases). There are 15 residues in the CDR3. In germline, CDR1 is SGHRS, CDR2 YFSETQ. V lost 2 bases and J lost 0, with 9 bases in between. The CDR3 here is CASSLSGLAKNIQYF. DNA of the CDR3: TGCGCCAGCAGCTTATCAGGGCTAGCCAAAAACATTCAGTACTTC. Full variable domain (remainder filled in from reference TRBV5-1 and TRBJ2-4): KAGVTQTPRYLIKTRGQQVTLSCSPISGHRSVSWYQQTPGQGLQFLFEYFSETQRNKGNFPGRFSGRQFSNSRSEMNVSTLELGDSALYLCASSLSGLAKNIQYFGAGTRLSVL.

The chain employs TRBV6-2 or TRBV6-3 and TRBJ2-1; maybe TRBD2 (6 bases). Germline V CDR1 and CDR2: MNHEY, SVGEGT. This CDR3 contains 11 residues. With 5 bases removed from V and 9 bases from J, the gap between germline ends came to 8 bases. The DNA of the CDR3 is TGTGCCAGCAGTGGAGGGTTTGAGCAGTTCTTC. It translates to CASSGGFEQFF.

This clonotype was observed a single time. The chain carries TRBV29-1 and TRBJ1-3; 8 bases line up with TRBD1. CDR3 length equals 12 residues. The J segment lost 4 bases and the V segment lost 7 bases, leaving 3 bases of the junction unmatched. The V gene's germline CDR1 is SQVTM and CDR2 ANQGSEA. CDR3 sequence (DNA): TGCAGCGGGAGGACAGGGGGAAACACCATATATTTT. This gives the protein CSGRTGGNTIYF.

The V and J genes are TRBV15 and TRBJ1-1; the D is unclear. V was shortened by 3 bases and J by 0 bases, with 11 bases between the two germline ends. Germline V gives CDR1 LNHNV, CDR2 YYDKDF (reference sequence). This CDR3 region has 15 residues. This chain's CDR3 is CATSRVRVMNTEAFF. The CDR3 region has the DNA TGTGCCACCAGCAGGGTACGGGTCATGAACACTGAAGCTTTCTTT.

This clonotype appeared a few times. The CDR3 here is CSLDASSYEQYF. Here the CDR3 DNA reads TGCAGCCTGGACGCCAGCTCCTACGAGCAGTACTTC. This chain connects TRBV20-1 to TRBJ2-7; D ambiguous. CDR3 length: 12 residues. CDR1 is DFQATT, CDR2 SNEGSKA, per germline (reference sequence).

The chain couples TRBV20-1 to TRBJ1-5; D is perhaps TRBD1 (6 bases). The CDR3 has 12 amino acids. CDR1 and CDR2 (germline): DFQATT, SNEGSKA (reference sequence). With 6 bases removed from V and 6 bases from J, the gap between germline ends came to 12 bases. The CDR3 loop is CSATGSVQPQHF. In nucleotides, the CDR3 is TGCAGTGCCACAGGGTCCGTTCAGCCCCAGCATTTT.

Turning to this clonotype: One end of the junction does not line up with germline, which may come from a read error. The CDR3 spells CASSLTGEVDGFTF. CDR3 nucleotides: TGCGCCAGCAGCTTGACAGGGGAGGTCGATGGCTTCACCTTC. The chain carries TRBV5-1 and TRBJ1-2; 7 bases align to TRBD1. From germline, CDR1 is SGHRS and CDR2 YFSETQ. The CDR3 spans 14 residues.

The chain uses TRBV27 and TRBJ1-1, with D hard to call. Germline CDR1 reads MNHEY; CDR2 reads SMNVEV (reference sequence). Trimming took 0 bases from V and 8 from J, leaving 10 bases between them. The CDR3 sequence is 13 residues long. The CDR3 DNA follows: TGTGCCAGCAGTTTATCTGGGTTTAGAGAAGCTTTCTTT. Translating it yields CASSLSGFREAFF.

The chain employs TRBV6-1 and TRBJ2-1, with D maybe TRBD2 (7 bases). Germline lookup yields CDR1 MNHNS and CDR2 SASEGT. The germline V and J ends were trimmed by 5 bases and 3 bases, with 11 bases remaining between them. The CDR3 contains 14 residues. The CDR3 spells CASSRGGDYNEQFF. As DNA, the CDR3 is TGTGCCAGCAGTAGGGGGGGAGACTACAATGAGCAGTTCTTC.

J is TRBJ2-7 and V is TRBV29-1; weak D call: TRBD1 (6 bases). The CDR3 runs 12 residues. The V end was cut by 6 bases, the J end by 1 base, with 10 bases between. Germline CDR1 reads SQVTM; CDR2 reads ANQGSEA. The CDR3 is CSVTQGSYEQYF. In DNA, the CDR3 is TGCAGCGTGACACAGGGTTCCTACGAGCAGTACTTC.

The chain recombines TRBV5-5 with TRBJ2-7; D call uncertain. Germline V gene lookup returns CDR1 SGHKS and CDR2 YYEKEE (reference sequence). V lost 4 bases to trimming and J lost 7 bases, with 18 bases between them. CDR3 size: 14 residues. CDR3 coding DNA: TGTGCCAGCAGCGACGGACCGAGTTGGGCAGAGCAGTACTTC. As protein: CASSDGPSWAEQYF.